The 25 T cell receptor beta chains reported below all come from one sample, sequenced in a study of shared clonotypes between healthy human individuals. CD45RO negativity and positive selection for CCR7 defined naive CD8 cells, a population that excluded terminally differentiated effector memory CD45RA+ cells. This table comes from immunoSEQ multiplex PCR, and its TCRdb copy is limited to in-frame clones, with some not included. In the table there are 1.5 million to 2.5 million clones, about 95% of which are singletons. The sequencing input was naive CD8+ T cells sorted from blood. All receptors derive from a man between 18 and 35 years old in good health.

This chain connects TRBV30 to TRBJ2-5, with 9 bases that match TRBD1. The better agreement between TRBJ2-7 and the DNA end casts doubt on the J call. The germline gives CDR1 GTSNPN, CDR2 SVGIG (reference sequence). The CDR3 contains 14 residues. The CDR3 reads CAWSGTGQGYEQYF. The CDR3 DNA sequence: TGTGCCTGGAGTGGAACGGGACAGGGTTACGAGCAGTACTTC.

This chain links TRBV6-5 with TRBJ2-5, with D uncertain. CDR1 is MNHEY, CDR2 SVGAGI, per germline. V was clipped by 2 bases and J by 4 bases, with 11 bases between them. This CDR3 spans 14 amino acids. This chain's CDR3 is CASSYHDGRETQYF. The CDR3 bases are TGTGCCAGCAGTTACCACGACGGTCGAGAGACCCAGTACTTC.

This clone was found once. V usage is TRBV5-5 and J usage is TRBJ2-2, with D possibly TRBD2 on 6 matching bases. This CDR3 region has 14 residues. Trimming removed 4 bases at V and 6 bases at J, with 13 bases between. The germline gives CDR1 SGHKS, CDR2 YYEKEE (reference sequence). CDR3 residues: CASSKTLAAGELFF. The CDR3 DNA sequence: TGTGCCAGCAGCAAGACCTTAGCGGCCGGGGAGCTGTTTTTT.

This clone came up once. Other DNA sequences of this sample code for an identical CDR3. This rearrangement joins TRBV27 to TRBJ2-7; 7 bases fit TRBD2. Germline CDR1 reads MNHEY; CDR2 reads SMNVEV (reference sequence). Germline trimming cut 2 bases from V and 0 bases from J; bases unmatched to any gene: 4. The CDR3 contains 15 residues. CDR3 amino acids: CASSLVGGFSYEQYF. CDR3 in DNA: TGTGCCAGCAGTTTAGTCGGGGGGTTCTCCTACGAGCAGTACTTC.

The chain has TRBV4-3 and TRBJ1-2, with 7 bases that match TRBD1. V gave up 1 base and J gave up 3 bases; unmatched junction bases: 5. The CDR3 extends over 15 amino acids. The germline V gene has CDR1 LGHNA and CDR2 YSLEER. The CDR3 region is CASSQVQGSDYGYTF. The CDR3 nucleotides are TGCGCCAGCAGCCAAGTACAGGGGAGCGACTATGGCTACACCTTC.

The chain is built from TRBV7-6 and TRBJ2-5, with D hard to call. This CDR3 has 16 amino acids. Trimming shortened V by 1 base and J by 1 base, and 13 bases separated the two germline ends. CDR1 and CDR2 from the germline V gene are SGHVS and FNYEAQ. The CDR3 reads CASSLGLEAFQETQYF. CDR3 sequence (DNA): TGTGCCAGCAGCTTAGGTTTAGAAGCGTTCCAAGAGACCCAGTACTTC.

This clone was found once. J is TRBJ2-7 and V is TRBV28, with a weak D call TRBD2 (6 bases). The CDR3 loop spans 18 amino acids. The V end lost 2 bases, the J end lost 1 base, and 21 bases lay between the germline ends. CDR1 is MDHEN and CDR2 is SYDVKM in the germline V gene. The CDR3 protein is CASSLNGVEEGLSYEQYF. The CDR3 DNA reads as TGTGCCAGCAGTTTAAATGGAGTGGAGGAGGGTCTGTCCTACGAGCAGTACTTC.

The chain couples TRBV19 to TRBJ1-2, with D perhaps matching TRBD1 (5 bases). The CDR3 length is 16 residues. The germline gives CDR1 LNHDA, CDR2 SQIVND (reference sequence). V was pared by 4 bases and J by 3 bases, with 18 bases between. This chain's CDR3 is CASSTPGIIRDYGYTF. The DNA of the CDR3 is TGTGCCAGTAGTACGCCCGGCATTATCAGGGACTATGGCTACACCTTC.

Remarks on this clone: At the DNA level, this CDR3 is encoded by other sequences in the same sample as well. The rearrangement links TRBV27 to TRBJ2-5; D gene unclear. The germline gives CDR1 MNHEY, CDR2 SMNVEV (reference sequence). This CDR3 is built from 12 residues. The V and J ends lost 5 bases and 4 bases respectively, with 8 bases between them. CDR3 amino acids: CASSPFGETQYF. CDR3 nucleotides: TGTGCCAGCAGTCCCTTTGGAGAGACCCAGTACTTC.

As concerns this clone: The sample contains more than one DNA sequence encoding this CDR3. In DNA, the CDR3 is TGTGCCAGCAGCAGGACTAGCGGGGCCTACAATGAGCAGTTCTTC. It translates to CASSRTSGAYNEQFF. V is TRBV7-9 and J is TRBJ2-1; 12 positions agree with TRBD2. Trimming at V came to 5 bases and at J to 2 bases, leaving 1 base not matched to a gene. Looked up from germline, CDR1 is SEHNR and CDR2 is FQNEAQ (reference sequence). This CDR3 contains 15 residues.

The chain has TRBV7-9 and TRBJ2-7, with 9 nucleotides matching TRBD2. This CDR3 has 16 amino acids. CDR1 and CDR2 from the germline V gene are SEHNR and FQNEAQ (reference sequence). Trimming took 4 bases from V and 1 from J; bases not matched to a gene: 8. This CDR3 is CASSYLPAGGSYEQYF. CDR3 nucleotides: TGTGCCAGCAGCTACCTCCCAGCGGGGGGATCCTACGAGCAGTACTTC.

The CDR3 loop is CATSIGEASGSYEQYF. DNA for the CDR3: TGCGCCACTAGCATCGGTGAGGCTAGCGGGTCCTACGAGCAGTACTTC. The V call is TRBV10-1, the J call TRBJ2-7; 8 bases are shared with TRBD2. This CDR3 has 16 residues. Germline lookup yields CDR1 WNHNN and CDR2 SYGVQD (reference sequence). The V gene end was trimmed by 10 bases and the J gene end by 1 base; junction bases not matched to a gene: 15.

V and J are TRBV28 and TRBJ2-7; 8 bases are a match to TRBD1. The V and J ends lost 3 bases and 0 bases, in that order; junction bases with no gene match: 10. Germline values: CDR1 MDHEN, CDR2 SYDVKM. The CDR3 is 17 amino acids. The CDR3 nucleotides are TGTGCCAGCAGTTTCTTCGCGGGACAGGCACCCTCCTACGAGCAGTACTTC. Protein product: CASSFFAGQAPSYEQYF. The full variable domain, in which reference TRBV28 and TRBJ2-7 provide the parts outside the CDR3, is DVKVTQSSRYLVKRTGEKVFLECVQDMDHENMFWYRQDPGLGLRLIYFSYDVKMKEKGDIPEGYSVSREKKERFSLILESASTNQTSMYLCASSFFAGQAPSYEQYFGPGTRLTVT.

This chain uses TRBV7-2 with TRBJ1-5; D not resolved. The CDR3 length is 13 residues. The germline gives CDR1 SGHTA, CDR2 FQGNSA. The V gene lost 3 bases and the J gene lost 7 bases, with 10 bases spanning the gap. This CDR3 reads CASSLSGWQPQHF. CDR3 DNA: TGTGCCAGCAGCTTGTCAGGTTGGCAGCCCCAGCATTTT. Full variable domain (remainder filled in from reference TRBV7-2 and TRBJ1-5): GAGVSQSPSNKVTEKGKDVELRCDPISGHTALYWYRQSLGQGLEFLIYFQGNSAPDKSGLPSDRFSAERTGGSVSTLTIQRTQQEDSAVYLCASSLSGWQPQHFGDGTRLSIL.

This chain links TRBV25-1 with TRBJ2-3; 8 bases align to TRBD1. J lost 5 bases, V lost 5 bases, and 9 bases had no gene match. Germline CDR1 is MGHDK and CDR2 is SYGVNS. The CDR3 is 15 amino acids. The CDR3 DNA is TGTGCCAGCAGTTCTGGACAGGGAGTGGGAGATACGCAGTATTTT. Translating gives CASSSGQGVGDTQYF.

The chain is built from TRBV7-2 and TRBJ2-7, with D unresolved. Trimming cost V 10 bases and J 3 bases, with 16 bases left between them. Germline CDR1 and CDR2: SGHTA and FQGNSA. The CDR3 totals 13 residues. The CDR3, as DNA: TGTGCCAACGAGGAGTTTCGGGTCTACGAGCAGTACTTC. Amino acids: CANEEFRVYEQYF.

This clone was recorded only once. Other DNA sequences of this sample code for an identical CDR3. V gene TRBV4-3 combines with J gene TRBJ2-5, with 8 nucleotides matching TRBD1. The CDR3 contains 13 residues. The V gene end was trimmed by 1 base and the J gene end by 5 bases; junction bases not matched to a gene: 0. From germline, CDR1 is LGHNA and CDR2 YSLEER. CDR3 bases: TGCGCCAGCAGCCAAGGGACAGGGGAGACCCAGTACTTC. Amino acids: CASSQGTGETQYF.

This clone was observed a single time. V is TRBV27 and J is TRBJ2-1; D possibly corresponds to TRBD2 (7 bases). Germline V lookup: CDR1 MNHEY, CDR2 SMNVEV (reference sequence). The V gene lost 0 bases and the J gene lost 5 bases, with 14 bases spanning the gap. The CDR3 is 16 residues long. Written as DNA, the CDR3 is TGTGCCAGCAGTTTATCGGGGGGGGCAGGGGACAATGAGCAGTTCTTC. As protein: CASSLSGGAGDNEQFF.

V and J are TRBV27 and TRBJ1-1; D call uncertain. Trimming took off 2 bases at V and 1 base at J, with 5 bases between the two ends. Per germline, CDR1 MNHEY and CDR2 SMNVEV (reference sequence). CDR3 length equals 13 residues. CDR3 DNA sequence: TGTGCCAGCAGTTTACAGACGAACACTGAAGCTTTCTTT. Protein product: CASSLQTNTEAFF.

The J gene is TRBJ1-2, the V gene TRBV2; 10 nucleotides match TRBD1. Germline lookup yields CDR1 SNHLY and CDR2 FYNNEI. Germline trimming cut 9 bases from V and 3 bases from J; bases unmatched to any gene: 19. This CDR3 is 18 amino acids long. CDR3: CASFTRMTGQGTYYGYTF. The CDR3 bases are TGTGCCAGTTTCACACGAATGACGGGACAGGGGACGTACTATGGCTACACCTTC.

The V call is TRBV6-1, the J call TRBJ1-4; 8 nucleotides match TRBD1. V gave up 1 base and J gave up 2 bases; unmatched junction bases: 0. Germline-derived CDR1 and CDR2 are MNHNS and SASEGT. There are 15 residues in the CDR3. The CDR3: CASSEDRGTNEKLFF. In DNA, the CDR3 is TGTGCCAGCAGTGAAGACAGGGGGACTAATGAAAAACTGTTTTTT.

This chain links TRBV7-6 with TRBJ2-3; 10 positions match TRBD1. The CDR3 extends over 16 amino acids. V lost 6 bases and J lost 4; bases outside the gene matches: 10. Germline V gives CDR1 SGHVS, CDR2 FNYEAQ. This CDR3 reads CASSRGDRGYADTQYF. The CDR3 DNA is TGTGCCAGCAGTCGCGGGGACAGGGGATACGCAGATACGCAGTATTTT.

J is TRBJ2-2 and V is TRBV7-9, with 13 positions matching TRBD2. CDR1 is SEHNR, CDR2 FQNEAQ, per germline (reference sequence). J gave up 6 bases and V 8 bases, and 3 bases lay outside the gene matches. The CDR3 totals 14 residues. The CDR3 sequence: CASGLAGVPGELFF. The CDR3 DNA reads TGTGCCAGCGGACTAGCGGGAGTTCCCGGGGAGCTGTTTTTT.

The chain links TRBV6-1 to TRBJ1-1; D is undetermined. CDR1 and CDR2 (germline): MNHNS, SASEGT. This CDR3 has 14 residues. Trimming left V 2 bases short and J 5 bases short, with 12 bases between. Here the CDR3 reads CASSERTGRTEAFF. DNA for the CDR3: TGTGCCAGCAGTGAAAGAACTGGGCGGACTGAAGCTTTCTTT.

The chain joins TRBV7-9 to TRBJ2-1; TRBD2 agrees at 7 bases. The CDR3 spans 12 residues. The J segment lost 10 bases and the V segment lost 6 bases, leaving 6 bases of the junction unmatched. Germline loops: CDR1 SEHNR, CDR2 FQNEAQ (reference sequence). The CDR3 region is CASSYSGWEQFF. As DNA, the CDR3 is TGTGCCAGCAGTTATAGCGGGTGGGAGCAGTTCTTC. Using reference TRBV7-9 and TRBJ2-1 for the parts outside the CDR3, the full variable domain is DTGVSQNPRHKITKRGQNVTFRCDPISEHNRLYWYRQTLGQGPEFLTYFQNEAQLEKSRLLSDRFSAERPKGSFSTLEIQRTEQGDSAMYLCASSYSGWEQFFGPGTRLTVL.